The clone carrying this TCR beta chain was seen a handful of times. The antigen is unknown. The data stem from a study of cytomegalovirus exposure and HLA in healthy donors. The PCR employed 60 Vbeta primers together with 13 Jbeta primers. Generated by immunoSEQ multiplex PCR, the TCRdb table keeps only in-frame clones and is missing some. Here the sample spans 99,000 or so clones, about an eighth being singletons. Points from the study as a whole: Later findings reportedly placed an Asian-associated ancestry cluster below the approximately 670-donor mean for N-insertions. The HLA-A and HLA-B alleles of most subjects were reportedly predicted accurately from TCR beta sequences. With further analysis later on, most CMV-associated TCR beta chains appeared HLA-restricted. It was in a later analysis that TCR association rates were seen to vary by HLA locus, highest for DRB1 and lowest for HLA-C.

The CDR3 extends over 15 amino acids. The germline V and J ends were trimmed by 0 bases and 5 bases, with 12 bases remaining between them. Per the germline V gene, CDR1 is SGHNT and CDR2 is YYREEE (reference sequence). The chain links TRBV5-4 to TRBJ1-5, with D perhaps TRBD1 (6 bases). Material: PBMCs. The sequence was collected from a man aged 40-49 years in good health and CMV-seropositive. The chain's CDR3 is CASSLGGTSDQPQHF. The CDR3 DNA sequence: TGTGCCAGCAGCTTGGGGGGGACATCGGATCAGCCCCAGCATTTT.